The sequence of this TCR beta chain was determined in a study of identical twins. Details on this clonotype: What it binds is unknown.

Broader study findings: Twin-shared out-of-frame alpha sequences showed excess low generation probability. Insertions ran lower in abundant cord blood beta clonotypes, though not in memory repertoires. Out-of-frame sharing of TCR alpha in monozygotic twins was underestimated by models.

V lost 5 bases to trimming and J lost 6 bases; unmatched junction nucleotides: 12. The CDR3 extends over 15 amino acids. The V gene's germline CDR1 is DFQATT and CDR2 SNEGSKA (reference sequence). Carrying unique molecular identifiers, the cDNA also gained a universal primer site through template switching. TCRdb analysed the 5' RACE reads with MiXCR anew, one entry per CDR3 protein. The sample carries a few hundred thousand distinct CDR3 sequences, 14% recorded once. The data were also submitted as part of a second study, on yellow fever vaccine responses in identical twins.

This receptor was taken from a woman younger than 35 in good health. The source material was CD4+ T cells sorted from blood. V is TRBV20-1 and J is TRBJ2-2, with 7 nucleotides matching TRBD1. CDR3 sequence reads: CSAPDRNLRPGELFF. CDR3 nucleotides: TGCAGTGCTCCGGACAGGAACCTCAGGCCCGGGGAGCTGTTTTTT.